The 26 T cell receptor beta chains below were found in one sample sequenced in a study of blood T cell repertoires in COVID-19 (dated by TCRdb to 2018 to 2021). Receptor amplification or capture employed the immunoSEQ multiplex PCR assay. TCRdb retrieved this table from immuneACCESS and kept in-frame rearrangements only. Not all clones are present; in checked studies, unresolved V genes account for under half, and no reason is known for the remainder. The sample has around 94,000 clones on record, 80% of them singletons. Around 20% of the sample is in the top ten clones. The sample taken for sequencing was peripheral blood. Source of these receptors: a human donor in a cohort sampled during active COVID-19.

The rearrangement joins TRBV28 to TRBJ2-6; 10 nucleotides align to TRBD1. The CDR3 runs to 17 residues. Unmatched junction bases numbered 8, after V lost 7 bases and J lost 2 bases. CDR1 and CDR2 (germline): MDHEN, SYDVKM. The CDR3 here is CASTPGQGKPGANVLTF. CDR3 DNA sequence: TGTGCCAGCACCCCGGGACAGGGGAAGCCTGGGGCCAACGTCCTGACTTTC.

This chain connects TRBV30 to TRBJ1-1, with 8 positions matching TRBD1. This CDR3 contains 14 residues. Germline values: CDR1 GTSNPN, CDR2 SVGIG (reference sequence). V was clipped by 8 bases and J by 0 bases; unmatched bases: 8. The CDR3 coding sequence is TGTGCCGCGAGGGGACAGGCCTTGAACACTGAAGCTTTCTTT. This encodes CAARGQALNTEAFF.

The chain combines TRBV7-2 with TRBJ1-4, with a possible D match to TRBD1 (5 bases). Deletions cut 2 bases from V and 8 bases from J, with 15 bases between. Germline V gene sequence: CDR1 SGHTA, CDR2 FQGNSA. The CDR3 sequence is 15 residues long. DNA for the CDR3: TGTGCCAGCAGCTTATTTGGGGCTAAAGGGGAAAAACTGTTTTTT. It specifies CASSLFGAKGEKLFF.

This clone is a singleton in its sample. The chain carries TRBV4-2 and TRBJ1-3; the match to TRBD1 covers 7 bases. The germline gives CDR1 LGHNA, CDR2 YNFKEQ. The CDR3 covers 15 residues. Losses at the gene ends were 1 base for V and 0 bases for J; bases not matched to a gene: 0. DNA of the CDR3: TGTGCCAGCAGCCAAGGGACAGGCTCTGGAAACACCATATATTTT. Translated, it gives CASSQGTGSGNTIYF.

V is TRBV11-2 and J is TRBJ1-2; no clear D gene. Germline CDR1 is SGHAT and CDR2 is FQNNGV. Between the trimmed V and J ends, which lost 3 bases and 7 bases, there was a span of 12 bases. CDR3 size: 13 residues. The CDR3 sequence: CASSLRQEVGYTF. The CDR3 DNA reads TGTGCCAGCAGCTTGCGTCAGGAAGTTGGCTACACCTTC.

This clone came up a few times. CDR3 residues: CASKRKTAPYEQYF. The DNA for the CDR3 is TGTGCCAGCAAGCGAAAGACAGCACCCTACGAGCAGTACTTC. This chain joins TRBV6-5 and TRBJ2-7, with D perhaps matching TRBD1 (5 bases). Trimming took 7 bases from V and 2 from J, leaving 15 bases between them. The length of the CDR3 is 14 residues. Germline V CDR1 and CDR2: MNHEY, SVGAGI.

This sequence joins TRBV5-1 and TRBJ1-1, with 7 bases that match TRBD1. This CDR3 is built from 16 residues. Germline V lookup: CDR1 SGHRS, CDR2 YFSETQ. With 4 bases clipped from V and 5 bases from J, the junction kept 14 bases outside the gene matches. The CDR3 region is CASSPITRQGGTEAFF. For the CDR3, the DNA is TGCGCCAGCAGCCCTATTACTAGACAGGGTGGAACTGAAGCTTTCTTT. Full variable domain (rest looked up from reference TRBV5-1 and TRBJ1-1): KAGVTQTPRYLIKTRGQQVTLSCSPISGHRSVSWYQQTPGQGLQFLFEYFSETQRNKGNFPGRFSGRQFSNSRSEMNVSTLELGDSALYLCASSPITRQGGTEAFFGQGTRLTVV.

With respect to this clone: Other DNA sequences of this sample code for an identical CDR3. This sequence joins TRBV5-1 and TRBJ2-7, with 9 bases identical to TRBD2. The CDR3 has 14 amino acids. Germline loops: CDR1 SGHRS, CDR2 YFSETQ. V shed 0 bases, J shed 3 bases, and the junction held 1 base outside the gene matches. The DNA for the CDR3 is TGCGCCAGCAGCTTGGGTAGCGGGAGCTACGAGCAGTACTTC. As protein: CASSLGSGSYEQYF.

V is TRBV10-1 and J is TRBJ2-7, with 8 positions matching TRBD2. V was clipped by 4 bases and J by 5 bases; unmatched bases: 13. Germline CDR1 reads WNHNN; CDR2 reads SYGVQD (reference sequence). The CDR3 extends over 16 amino acids. In DNA, the CDR3 is TGCGCCAGCAGTGGGAAGGAAGCGGGAGCGTCTCACGAGCAGTACTTC. It codes for CASSGKEAGASHEQYF.

The chain joins TRBV7-8 to TRBJ2-1; TRBD1 is a possible D gene (5 bases). Per germline, CDR1 SGHVS and CDR2 FQNEAQ. The CDR3 length is 14 residues. V gave up 5 bases and J gave up 8 bases, with 16 bases separating them. CDR3 residues: CASSPARQLDEQFF. CDR3 sequence (DNA): TGTGCCAGCAGCCCAGCCCGACAGCTCGATGAGCAGTTCTTC.

The chain joins TRBV27 to TRBJ1-3, with D unresolved. This CDR3 is 14 amino acids long. Germline CDR1 reads MNHEY; CDR2 reads SMNVEV (reference sequence). Trimming left V 5 bases short and J 0 bases short, with 8 bases between. CDR3 protein: CASSPIDSGNTIYF. DNA for the CDR3: TGTGCCAGCAGTCCCATAGACTCTGGAAACACCATATATTTT.

V and J are TRBV3-1 (or the pseudogene TRBV3-2) and TRBJ1-2; D is possibly TRBD1 (6 bases). The CDR3 covers 14 residues. Germline V gene data show CDR1 as LGHDT and CDR2 as YNNKEL (reference sequence). V was clipped by 1 base and J by 7 bases, with 13 bases between them. CDR3 bases: TGTGCCAGCAGCCAAGGCGGGGGCGACTTTGGCTACACCTTC. Translated: CASSQGGGDFGYTF.

V gene TRBV11-2 combines with J gene TRBJ2-7; TRBD1 matches at 9 bases. Losses at the gene ends were 2 bases for V and 4 bases for J; bases not matched to a gene: 15. Germline CDR1 reads SGHAT; CDR2 reads FQNNGV. CDR3 length equals 18 residues. CDR3 in DNA: TGTGCCAGCAGCTTATCGTCTAATTCCGGGACAGGGAAATACGAGCAGTACTTC. It specifies CASSLSSNSGTGKYEQYF.

This rearrangement joins TRBV30 to TRBJ2-6, with D hard to call. The CDR3 covers 15 residues. Trimming left V 5 bases short and J 3 bases short, with 14 bases between. Germline V gene data show CDR1 as GTSNPN and CDR2 as SVGIG (reference sequence). Written as DNA, the CDR3 is TGTGCCTGGGCGGTCAAAGTCGGTGGGGCCAACGTCCTGACTTTC. The encoded protein is CAWAVKVGGANVLTF.

The V and J genes are TRBV3-1 (or the pseudogene TRBV3-2) and TRBJ1-1; the match to TRBD1 covers 9 bases. Germline assignment: CDR1 LGHDT and CDR2 YNNKEL (reference sequence). This CDR3 is built from 14 residues. With V trimmed by 5 bases and J by 3 bases, 4 bases remained unmatched. The DNA for the CDR3 is TGTGCCAGCAGCGGCCGGGACAGGGACACTGAAGCTTTCTTT. Translation gives CASSGRDRDTEAFF.

The V and J genes are TRBV6-5 and TRBJ1-2, with TRBD1 matching 9 bases. V dropped 5 bases and J dropped 8; count of bases not matched to a gene: 6. The germline CDR1 and CDR2 sequences are MNHEY and SVGAGI. The CDR3 extends over 13 amino acids. The DNA for the CDR3 is TGTGCCAGCAGTCAACAGGGGGCGAGGGGCTACACCTTC. Translated: CASSQQGARGYTF.

The chain recombines TRBV28 with TRBJ2-1, with 10 bases matching TRBD2. V dropped 10 bases and J dropped 8; count of bases not matched to a gene: 8. The CDR3 is 13 amino acids. Germline V lookup: CDR1 MDHEN, CDR2 SYDVKM. The CDR3 DNA follows: TGTGCCAACAGCGGGGGGGGTCGTGATGAGCAGTTCTTC. It is translated as CANSGGGRDEQFF.

The rearrangement joins TRBV6-5 to TRBJ1-4, with D possibly matching TRBD1 (6 bases). The V gene lost 9 bases and the J gene lost 13 bases, with 18 bases spanning the gap. Per the germline V gene, CDR1 is MNHEY and CDR2 is SVGAGI. The CDR3 spans 12 residues. The CDR3 region has the DNA TGTGCCAGGGCTGAATCAATACAGGGACTGTTTTTT. This translates into CARAESIQGLFF.

The V gene is TRBV15, the J gene TRBJ1-6; a weak D match, TRBD1 (5 bases). Trimming cost V 5 bases and J 5 bases, with 13 bases left between them. Germline V lookup: CDR1 LNHNV, CDR2 YYDKDF (reference sequence). This CDR3 is 15 amino acids long. DNA for the CDR3: TGTGCCACCAGCGGGAGCGGGGCCAATAATTCACCCCTCCACTTT. Its protein product is CATSGSGANNSPLHF.

This clone was observed at least ten times. The rearrangement joins TRBV4-2 to TRBJ2-7; D might be TRBD1 (5 bases). Trimming pared 4 bases from V and 5 bases from J, leaving 12 bases between. This CDR3 spans 13 amino acids. Germline loops: CDR1 LGHNA, CDR2 YNFKEQ. CDR3 in DNA: TGTGCCAGCAGCCCCCACCAGGGTGACGAGCAGTACTTC. It encodes CASSPHQGDEQYF.

The chain recombines TRBV24-1 with TRBJ2-2, with a tentative D call TRBD1 (6 bases). The V end was cut by 3 bases, the J end by 3 bases, with 13 bases between. Germline CDR1 reads KGHDR; CDR2 reads SFDVKD. The CDR3 length is 16 residues. The CDR3 DNA follows: TGTGCCACCAGTGATCCAGGGGCCCCGGACACCGGGGAGCTGTTTTTT. This encodes CATSDPGAPDTGELFF.

V gene TRBV11-1 combines with J gene TRBJ1-4; no reliable D call. V was clipped by 2 bases and J by 0 bases, with 4 bases between them. There are 14 residues in the CDR3. Germline CDR1 and CDR2: SGHAT and FQDESV (reference sequence). The CDR3 region has the DNA TGTGCCAGCAGCTTATTCGCAACTAATGAAAAACTGTTTTTT. Translation: CASSLFATNEKLFF.

The CDR3 sequence: CATWGVRLAGYNYEQYF. CDR3 bases: TGTGCCACCTGGGGTGTGAGACTAGCGGGATATAACTACGAGCAGTACTTC. This chain connects TRBV28 to TRBJ2-7; 11 nucleotides line up with TRBD2. Germline CDR1 MDHEN, CDR2 SYDVKM. The length of the CDR3 is 17 residues. V shed 10 bases and J 3 bases; nucleotides not matched to a gene: 17.

The gene calls are TRBV14 and TRBJ2-7, with D perhaps TRBD1 (6 bases). Germline values: CDR1 SGHDN, CDR2 FVKESK. The CDR3 runs to 16 residues. Trimming stripped 0 bases from V and 5 bases from J, with 17 bases between. The CDR3 is CASSQDRLGQLHEQYF. The CDR3, as DNA: TGTGCCAGCAGCCAAGATCGGCTCGGACAGCTTCACGAGCAGTACTTC.

Only one count was recorded for this clone. The chain has TRBV2 and TRBJ2-3, with TRBD1 identical over 9 bases. With V trimmed by 7 bases and J by 4 bases, 6 bases remained unmatched. Germline-derived CDR1 and CDR2 are SNHLY and FYNNEI. The CDR3 loop spans 14 amino acids. For the CDR3, the DNA is TGTGCCAGCACGGGACAGGGAGAGGCAGATACGCAGTATTTT. Amino acids: CASTGQGEADTQYF.

DNA of the CDR3: TGTGCCAGCGGGGGGGATGGAAACACCATATATTTT. Translated, it gives CASGGDGNTIYF. This sequence joins TRBV2 and TRBJ1-3, with TRBD1 as a possible D gene (5 bases). This CDR3 contains 12 residues. CDR1 is SNHLY and CDR2 is FYNNEI in the germline V gene. The V end was cut by 8 bases, the J end by 3 bases, with 8 bases between.